The rows below give T cell receptor beta chains drawn from one sample of a study of cytomegalovirus exposure and HLA in healthy donors. TCRdb's table, derived via immunoSEQ multiplex PCR, lists solely in-frame clones and lacks some. The sample records 140,000 to 150,000 clones, about four fifths being singletons. The specimen was PBMCs. The source of these receptors is a woman aged 40 to 55 in good health and CMV-seropositive. Both conserved end residues are part of each CDR3. D genes are given only for firm matches. Clone size is given for some rows only: seen once, a few or many times, or a class if the clone is expanded.

V gene,J gene,D gene,clone size,CDR3 DNA,CDR3 protein
TRBV7-2,TRBJ2-7,TRBD2,.,TGTGCCAGCAGCGTATCTAGCGGGAGGGCCGACGAGCAGTACTTC,CASSVSSGRADEQYF
TRBV13,TRBJ2-2,.,.,TGTGCCAGCAGCTTTGGTGGGGGGGGCTATCCCGGGGAGCTGTTTTTT,CASSFGGGGYPGELFF
TRBV30,TRBJ2-6,TRBD1,.,TGTGCCTGGAGTGCAGGGGGCGCTGGGGCCAACGTCCTGACTTTC,CAWSAGGAGANVLTF
TRBV19,TRBJ1-5,.,.,TGTGCCAGTAGTCTCTCGTTCAGGCAGCCCCAGCATTTT,CASSLSFRQPQHF
TRBV7-3,TRBJ2-5,TRBD2,.,TGTGCCAGCAGCTTAGCGGGGGGGGAGACCCAGTACTTC,CASSLAGGETQYF
TRBV9,TRBJ1-2,TRBD1,.,TGTGCCAGCAGCGGCGGGACAGGGTACTATGGCTACACCTTC,CASSGGTGYYGYTF
TRBV6-1,TRBJ1-2,TRBD1,.,TGTGCCAGCAGTGGCCGGGACAGGATCTATGGCTACACCTTC,CASSGRDRIYGYTF
TRBV5-1,TRBJ2-5,.,.,TGCGCCAGCAGCTCCCAGAACCAAGAGACCCAGTACTTC,CASSSQNQETQYF
TRBV6-6,TRBJ2-7,.,.,TGTGCCACCCAAGGCAGGGTATACGAGCAGTACTTC,CATQGRVYEQYF
TRBV6-1,TRBJ1-2,.,.,TGTGCCAGCAGTGAACCCTGGGCAGCTCCGCGAGTCGGCTTC,CASSEPWAAPRVGF
TRBV20-1,TRBJ1-2,.,once,TGCAGCCCCTGGGGAGGGCGTGGCTACACCTTC,CSPWGGRGYTF
TRBV7-3,TRBJ2-1,TRBD2,.,TGTGCCAGCAGCTTATACGGGGGGAATGAGCAGTTCTTC,CASSLYGGNEQFF
TRBV27,TRBJ1-1,TRBD1,once,TGTGCCAGCAGGGTAAACAGGGGTAGGAACACTGAAGCTTTCTTT,CASRVNRGRNTEAFF
TRBV7-2,TRBJ1-1,.,.,TGTGCCAGCAGCTTAAGGGGCGTCATGAACACTGAAGCTTTCTTT,CASSLRGVMNTEAFF
TRBV7-2,TRBJ2-3,TRBD2,.,TGTGCCAGCAGCCCTTGGGTACGGGGGGTGAGCACAGATACGCAGTATTTT,CASSPWVRGVSTDTQYF
TRBV7-2,TRBJ2-7,.,.,TGTGCCAGCAGCTTACCTTCCTCCTACGAGCAGTACTTC,CASSLPSSYEQYF
TRBV11-3,TRBJ1-1,.,.,TGTGCCAGCAGCCTCCGAGGAACTGAAGCTTTCTTT,CASSLRGTEAFF
TRBV18,TRBJ2-3,TRBD2,.,TGTGCCAGCTCACCAGTAGCGGGAGCTAGCACAGATACGCAGTATTTT,CASSPVAGASTDTQYF
TRBV27,TRBJ2-7,TRBD2,.,TGTGCCAGCAGTCCACCTACTATCGGGACTAGCGGGAGAAAATACGAGCAGTACTTC,CASSPPTIGTSGRKYEQYF
TRBV5-1,TRBJ2-1,TRBD2,.,TGCGCCAGCAGCGAAACTAGCGGGCGAAACAATGAGCAGTTCTTC,CASSETSGRNNEQFF
TRBV18,TRBJ2-3,.,once,TGTGCCAGCTCATGGGACTCGGCGGAGGATACGCAGTATTTT,CASSWDSAEDTQYF
TRBV9,TRBJ2-2,.,.,TGTGCCAGCAGTGGGACTGTAATTGCGAACACCGGGGAGCTGTTTTTT,CASSGTVIANTGELFF
TRBV5-6,TRBJ2-7,.,few,TGTGCCAGCAGCTCTGAGACAGGTTCCCGCGAGCAGTACTTC,CASSSETGSREQYF
TRBV9,TRBJ2-7,TRBD2,.,TGTGCCAGCAGCGTAGGAGTTAGCGGGAGGGCCGAGCAGTACTTC,CASSVGVSGRAEQYF
TRBV7-2,TRBJ2-7,.,.,TGTGCCAGCAGCTTACAGAGGAACTCCTACGAGCAGTACTTC,CASSLQRNSYEQYF
TRBV20-1,TRBJ2-1,TRBD2,.,TGCAACTTGGAGCGGGGACGTGAGCAGTTCTTC,CNLERGREQFF
TRBV7-3,TRBJ2-7,TRBD1,.,TGTGCCAGCAGCTTAGATCGACAGGGAGTAGATGAGCAGTACTTC,CASSLDRQGVDEQYF
TRBV27,TRBJ1-1,TRBD1,.,TGTGCCAGCAGTCCCTCGGGACAGGGGGGCACTGAAGCTTTCTTT,CASSPSGQGGTEAFF
TRBV9,TRBJ2-1,.,.,TGTGCCAGCAGCCCCCGGGATAGCCAGATCTACAATGAGCAGTTCTTC,CASSPRDSQIYNEQFF
TRBV12-5,TRBJ1-1,.,.,TGTGCTAGTGGTTTGTTTTCCGGGTCCCTCACTGAAGCTTTCTTT,CASGLFSGSLTEAFF
TRBV28,TRBJ2-7,.,.,TGTGCCAGCCACTCGGGGTCCCGCTCCTACGAGCAGTACTTC,CASHSGSRSYEQYF
TRBV7-8,TRBJ2-3,.,once,TGTGCCAGCAGCCCCGACACCCGCACAGATACGCAGTATTTT,CASSPDTRTDTQYF
TRBV6-5,TRBJ1-2,TRBD1,once,TGTGCCAGCAGTTCGACAGGGGGCGGCTTATATGGCTACACCTTC,CASSSTGGGLYGYTF
TRBV7-6,TRBJ2-1,TRBD2,.,TGTGCCAGCAGCCCATTCGGGGGGGTGGGATACAATGAGCAGTTCTTC,CASSPFGGVGYNEQFF
TRBV4-1,TRBJ1-4,TRBD1,.,TGCGCCAGCAGCCCACCCGGGTGGGGACAGGGTAATGAAAAACTGTTTTTT,CASSPPGWGQGNEKLFF
TRBV9,TRBJ2-7,TRBD1,.,TGTGCCAGCGGTGCGGGACAGGGGTTCAACGAGCAGTACTTC,CASGAGQGFNEQYF
TRBV28,TRBJ2-1,TRBD2,.,TGTGCCAGCAGTTCCGGGGGGAGCTCCTACAATGAGCAGTTCTTC,CASSSGGSSYNEQFF
TRBV11-1,TRBJ2-7,TRBD2,.,TGTGCCAGCAGTACCGGGACTAGCGGGGCGAGCTCCTACGAGCAGTACTTC,CASSTGTSGASSYEQYF
TRBV2,TRBJ2-1,TRBD2,.,TGTGCCAGCAGCGACCCCGGGACTAGCACCAATGAGCAGTTCTTC,CASSDPGTSTNEQFF
TRBV6-6,TRBJ1-1,.,.,TGTGCCAGCAGTCCCGAGGGGCGGGGCACTGAAGCTTTCTTT,CASSPEGRGTEAFF
TRBV7-9,TRBJ2-1,TRBD2,.,TGTGCCAGCAGCTTAGAAATTAGCGGGAAAAACAATGAGCAGTTCTTC,CASSLEISGKNNEQFF
TRBV29-1,TRBJ2-7,.,.,TGCAGCGTTCTTGGACAGCATAGCTCCTACGAGCAGTACTTC,CSVLGQHSSYEQYF
TRBV6-5,TRBJ1-5,TRBD1,.,TGTGCCAGCAGTGGGACAGAGGCTAGCCAGCCCCAGCATTTT,CASSGTEASQPQHF
TRBV19,TRBJ1-2,.,.,TGTGCCAGTAGTATTCAAGGAGGGTTATCGGGCTATGGCTACACCTTC,CASSIQGGLSGYGYTF
TRBV28,TRBJ1-1,.,.,TGTGCCAGCACTAAAGCCCGTCGGGGGAACACTGAAGCTTTCTTT,CASTKARRGNTEAFF
TRBV6-5,TRBJ2-5,TRBD2,.,TGTGCCAGCAGTCAGGGGCCTAGCGGGGGAGAGACCCAGTACTTC,CASSQGPSGGETQYF
TRBV28,TRBJ2-3,.,once,TGTGCCAGCCAGACCTCGGGGATGGGAGATACGCAGTATTTT,CASQTSGMGDTQYF
TRBV4-3,TRBJ2-3,TRBD2,.,TGCGCCAGCAGCCAAGATCCGGCTAGCGGGGGGGGATCATATTTGGATACGCAGTATTTT,CASSQDPASGGGSYLDTQYF
TRBV27,TRBJ1-2,.,.,TGTGCCAGCAGTTTTGGCACCAACTATGGCTACACCTTC,CASSFGTNYGYTF
TRBV27,TRBJ2-3,.,.,TGTGCCAGCAGCCAAAGAAGGACAGACACGCAGTATTTT,CASSQRRTDTQYF
TRBV28,TRBJ2-5,.,.,TGTGCCAGCAGTTTTCTGAACTCGGCCCAGTACTTC,CASSFLNSAQYF